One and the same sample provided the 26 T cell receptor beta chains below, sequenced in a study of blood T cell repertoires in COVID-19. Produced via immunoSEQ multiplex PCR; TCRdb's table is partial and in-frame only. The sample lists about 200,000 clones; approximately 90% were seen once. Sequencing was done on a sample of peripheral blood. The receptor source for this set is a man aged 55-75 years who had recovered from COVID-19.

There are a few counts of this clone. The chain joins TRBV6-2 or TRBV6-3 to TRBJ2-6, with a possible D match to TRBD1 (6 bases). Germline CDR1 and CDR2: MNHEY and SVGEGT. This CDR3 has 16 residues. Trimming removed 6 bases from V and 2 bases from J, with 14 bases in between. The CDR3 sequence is CASSQIGGTGANVLTF. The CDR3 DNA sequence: TGTGCCAGCAGCCAAATTGGGGGCACTGGGGCCAACGTCCTGACTTTC.

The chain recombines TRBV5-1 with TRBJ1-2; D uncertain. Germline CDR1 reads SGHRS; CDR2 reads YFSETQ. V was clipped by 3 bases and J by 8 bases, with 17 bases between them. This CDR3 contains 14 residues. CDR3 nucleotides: TGCGCCAGCAGCTACGAGACCCAAGGCGGGGGCTACACCTTC. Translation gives CASSYETQGGGYTF.

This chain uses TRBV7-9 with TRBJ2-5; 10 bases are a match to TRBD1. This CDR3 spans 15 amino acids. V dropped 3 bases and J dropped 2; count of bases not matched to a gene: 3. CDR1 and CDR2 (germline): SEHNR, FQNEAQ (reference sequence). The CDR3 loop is CASSFDRGRQETQYF. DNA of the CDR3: TGTGCCAGCAGCTTTGACAGGGGGCGGCAAGAGACCCAGTACTTC.

DNA of the CDR3: TGTGCCACTAGACAGGGTGCATCCGGGGAGCTGTTTTTT. As protein: CATRQGASGELFF. The V gene is TRBV24-1, the J gene TRBJ2-2; 7 bases line up with TRBD1. The germline V gene has CDR1 KGHDR and CDR2 SFDVKD. V dropped 10 bases and J dropped 6; count of bases not matched to a gene: 7. This CDR3 contains 13 residues.

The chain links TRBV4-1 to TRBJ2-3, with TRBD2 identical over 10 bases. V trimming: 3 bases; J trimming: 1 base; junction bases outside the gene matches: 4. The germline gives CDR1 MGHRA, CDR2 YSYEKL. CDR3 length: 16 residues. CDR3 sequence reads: CASSQRLAGGTDTQYF. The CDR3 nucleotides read TGCGCCAGCAGCCAGCGCCTAGCGGGAGGCACAGATACGCAGTATTTT.

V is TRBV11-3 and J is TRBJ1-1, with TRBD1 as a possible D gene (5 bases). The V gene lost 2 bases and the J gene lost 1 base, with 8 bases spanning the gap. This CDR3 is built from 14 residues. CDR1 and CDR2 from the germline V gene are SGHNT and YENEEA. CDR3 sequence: CASSLSGQNTEAFF. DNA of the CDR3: TGTGCCAGCAGCTTATCTGGACAGAACACTGAAGCTTTCTTT.

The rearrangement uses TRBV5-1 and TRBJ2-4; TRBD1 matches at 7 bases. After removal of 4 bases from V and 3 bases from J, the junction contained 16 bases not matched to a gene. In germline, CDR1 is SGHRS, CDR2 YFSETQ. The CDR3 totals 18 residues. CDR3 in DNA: TGCGCCAGCAGCATTTACTACGGGACAGCAAATGACAAAAACATTCAGTACTTC. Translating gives CASSIYYGTANDKNIQYF. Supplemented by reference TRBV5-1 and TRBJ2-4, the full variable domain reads KAGVTQTPRYLIKTRGQQVTLSCSPISGHRSVSWYQQTPGQGLQFLFEYFSETQRNKGNFPGRFSGRQFSNSRSEMNVSTLELGDSALYLCASSIYYGTANDKNIQYFGAGTRLSVL.

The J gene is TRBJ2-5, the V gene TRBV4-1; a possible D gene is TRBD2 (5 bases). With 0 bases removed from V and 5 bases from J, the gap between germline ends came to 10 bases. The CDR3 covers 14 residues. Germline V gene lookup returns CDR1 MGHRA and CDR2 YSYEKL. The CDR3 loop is CASSQDGGWETQYF. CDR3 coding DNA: TGCGCCAGCAGCCAAGACGGAGGTTGGGAGACCCAGTACTTC.

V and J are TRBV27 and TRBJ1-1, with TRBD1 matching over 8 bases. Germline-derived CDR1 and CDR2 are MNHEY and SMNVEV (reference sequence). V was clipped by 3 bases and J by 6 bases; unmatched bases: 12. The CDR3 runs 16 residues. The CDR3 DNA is TGTGCCAGCAGTTTTAGGGGACAGGACCCTGCGGCTGAAGCTTTCTTT. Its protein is CASSFRGQDPAAEAFF.

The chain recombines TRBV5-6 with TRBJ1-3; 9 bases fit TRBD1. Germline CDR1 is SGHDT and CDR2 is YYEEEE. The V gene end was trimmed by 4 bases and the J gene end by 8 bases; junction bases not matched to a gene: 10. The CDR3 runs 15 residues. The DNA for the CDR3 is TGTGCCAGCAGCGGGACAGGGATCTCTGGGGACACCATATATTTT. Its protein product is CASSGTGISGDTIYF.

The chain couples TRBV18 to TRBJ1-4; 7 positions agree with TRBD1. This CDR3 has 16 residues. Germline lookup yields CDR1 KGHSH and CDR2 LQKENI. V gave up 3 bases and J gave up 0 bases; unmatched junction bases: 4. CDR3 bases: TGTGCCAGCTCACCTCCCGGGACAGCAACTAATGAAAAACTGTTTTTT. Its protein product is CASSPPGTATNEKLFF.

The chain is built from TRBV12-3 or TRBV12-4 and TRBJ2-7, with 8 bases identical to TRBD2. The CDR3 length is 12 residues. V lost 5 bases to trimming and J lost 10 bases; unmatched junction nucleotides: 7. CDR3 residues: CASSPSGSGQYF. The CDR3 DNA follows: TGTGCCAGCAGTCCCAGCGGGAGCGGACAGTACTTC.

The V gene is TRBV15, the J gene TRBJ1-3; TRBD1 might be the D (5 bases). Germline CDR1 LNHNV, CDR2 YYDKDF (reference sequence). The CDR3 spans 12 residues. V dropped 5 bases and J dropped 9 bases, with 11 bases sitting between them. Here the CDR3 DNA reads TGTGCCACCAGCGCGGGGGTAGGCACCATATATTTT. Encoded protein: CATSAGVGTIYF.

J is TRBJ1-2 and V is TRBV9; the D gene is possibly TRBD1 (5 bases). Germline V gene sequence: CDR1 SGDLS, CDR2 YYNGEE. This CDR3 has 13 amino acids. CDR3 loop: CDFVVGDNYGYTF. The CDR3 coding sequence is TGTGACTTCGTTGTAGGGGATAACTATGGCTACACCTTC.

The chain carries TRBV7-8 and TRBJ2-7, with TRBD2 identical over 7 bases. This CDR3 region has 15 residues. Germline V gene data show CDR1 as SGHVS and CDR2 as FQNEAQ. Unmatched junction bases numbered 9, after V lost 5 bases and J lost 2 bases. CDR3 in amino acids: CASSASGLRPYEQYF. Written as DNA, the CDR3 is TGTGCCAGCAGCGCCTCGGGACTACGTCCCTACGAGCAGTACTTC.

The CDR3 DNA sequence: TGTGCCACCAGTGATTTGAAGGGTGGGGCCGGCACAGATACGCAGTATTTT. Its translation is CATSDLKGGAGTDTQYF. The chain carries TRBV24-1 and TRBJ2-3, with TRBD1 as a possible D gene (5 bases). Trimming removed 0 bases at V and 1 base at J, with 13 bases between. CDR1 is KGHDR, CDR2 SFDVKD, per germline. CDR3 length: 17 residues.

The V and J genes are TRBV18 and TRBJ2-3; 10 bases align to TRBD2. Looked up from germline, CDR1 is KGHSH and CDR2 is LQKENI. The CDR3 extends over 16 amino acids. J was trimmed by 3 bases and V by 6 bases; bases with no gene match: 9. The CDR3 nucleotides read TGTGCCAGCTCCCCGCTGGGTAGCGGGGGGACAGATACGCAGTATTTT. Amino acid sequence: CASSPLGSGGTDTQYF.

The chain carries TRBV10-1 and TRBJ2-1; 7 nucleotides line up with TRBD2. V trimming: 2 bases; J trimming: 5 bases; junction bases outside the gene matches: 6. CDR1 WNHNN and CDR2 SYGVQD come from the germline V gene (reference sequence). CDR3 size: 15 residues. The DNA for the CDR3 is TGCGCCAGCAGTGAGGGCGGGAGAAGTAACAATGAGCAGTTCTTC. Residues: CASSEGGRSNNEQFF.

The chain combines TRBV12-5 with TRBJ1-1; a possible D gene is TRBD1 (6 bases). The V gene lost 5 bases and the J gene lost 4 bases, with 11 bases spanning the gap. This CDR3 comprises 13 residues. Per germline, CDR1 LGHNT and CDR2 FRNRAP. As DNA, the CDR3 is TGTGCTAGTGGTCCAACAGGGTCCACTGAAGCTTTCTTT. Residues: CASGPTGSTEAFF.

CDR3 in DNA: TGTGCCAGTAGTATGTACCAGGTGGGAGATACGCAGTATTTT. It is translated as CASSMYQVGDTQYF. V and J are TRBV19 and TRBJ2-3, with no clear D. In germline, CDR1 is LNHDA, CDR2 SQIVND (reference sequence). This CDR3 spans 14 amino acids. Between the trimmed V and J ends, which lost 3 bases and 5 bases, there was a span of 12 bases.

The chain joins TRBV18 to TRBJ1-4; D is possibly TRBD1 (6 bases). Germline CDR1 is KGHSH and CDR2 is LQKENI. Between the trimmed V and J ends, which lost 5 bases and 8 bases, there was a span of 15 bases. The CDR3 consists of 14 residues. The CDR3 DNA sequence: TGTGCCAGCTCATCCGGGACACGATGGGAAAAACTGTTTTTT. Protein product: CASSSGTRWEKLFF.

The CDR3 DNA reads as TGTGCCAGCAGTTCGGACAGGTTGAGTGGAAACACCATATATTTT. This encodes CASSSDRLSGNTIYF. The chain uses TRBV6-2 or TRBV6-3 and TRBJ1-3; the match to TRBD1 covers 7 bases. CDR1 is MNHEY and CDR2 is SVGEGT in the germline V gene. The V and J ends lost 4 bases and 3 bases, in that order; junction bases with no gene match: 6. The CDR3 spans 15 residues.

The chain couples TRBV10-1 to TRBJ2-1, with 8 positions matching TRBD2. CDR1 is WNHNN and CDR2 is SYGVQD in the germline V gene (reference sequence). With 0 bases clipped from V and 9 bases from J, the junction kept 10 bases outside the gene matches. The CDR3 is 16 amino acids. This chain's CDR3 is CASSESRSGGRSEQFF. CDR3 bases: TGCGCCAGCAGTGAGTCGAGAAGCGGGGGCCGGAGTGAGCAGTTCTTC.

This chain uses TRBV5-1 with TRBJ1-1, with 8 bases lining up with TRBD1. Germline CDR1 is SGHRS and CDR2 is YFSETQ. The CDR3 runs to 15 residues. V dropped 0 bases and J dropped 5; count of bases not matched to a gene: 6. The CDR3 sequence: CASSLAGQGGTEAFF. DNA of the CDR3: TGCGCCAGCAGCTTGGCCGGACAGGGCGGAACTGAAGCTTTCTTT.

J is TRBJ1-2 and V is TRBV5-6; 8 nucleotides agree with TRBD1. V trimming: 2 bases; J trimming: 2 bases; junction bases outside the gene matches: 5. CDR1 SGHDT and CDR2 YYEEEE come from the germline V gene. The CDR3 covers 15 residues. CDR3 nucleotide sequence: TGTGCCAGCAGCTTTTACAACAGGGGGAACTATGGCTACACCTTC. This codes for CASSFYNRGNYGYTF.

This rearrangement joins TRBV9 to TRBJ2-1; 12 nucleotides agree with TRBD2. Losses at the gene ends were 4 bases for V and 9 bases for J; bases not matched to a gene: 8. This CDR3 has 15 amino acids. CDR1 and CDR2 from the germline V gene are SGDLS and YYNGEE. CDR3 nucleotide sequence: TGTGCCAGCAGCCCAGCTAGCGGGGGGGCGGGTGAGCAGTTCTTC. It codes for CASSPASGGAGEQFF. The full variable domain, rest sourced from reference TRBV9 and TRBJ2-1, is DSGVTQTPKHLITATGQRVTLRCSPRSGDLSVYWYQQSLDQGLQFLIQYYNGEERAKGNILERFSAQQFPDLHSELNLSSLELGDSALYFCASSPASGGAGEQFFGPGTRLTVL.